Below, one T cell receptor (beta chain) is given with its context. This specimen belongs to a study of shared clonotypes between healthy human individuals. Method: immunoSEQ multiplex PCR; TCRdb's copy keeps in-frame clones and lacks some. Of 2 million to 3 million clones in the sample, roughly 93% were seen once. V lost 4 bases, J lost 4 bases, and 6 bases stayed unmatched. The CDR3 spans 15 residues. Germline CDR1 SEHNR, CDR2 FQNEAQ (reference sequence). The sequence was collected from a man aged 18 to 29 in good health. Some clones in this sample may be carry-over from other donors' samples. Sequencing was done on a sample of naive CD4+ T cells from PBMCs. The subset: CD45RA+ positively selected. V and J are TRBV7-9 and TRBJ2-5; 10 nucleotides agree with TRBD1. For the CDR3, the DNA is TGTGCCAGCAGCTCCCCCGGACAGGGGGGAGAGACCCAGTACTTC. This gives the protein CASSSPGQGGETQYF.